This is a list of T cell receptor beta chains from one sample in a study of T-cell memory formation after mild COVID-19. TCRdb ran MiXCR on the 5' RACE reads and lists one entry per CDR3 protein. The data contain 130,000 to 150,000 distinct CDR3 sequences, 5.5% to 7% of them singletons. The source material was PBMCs or a T cell subset sorted from them (not recorded which). Source of these receptors: an adult woman who had mild COVID-19 (a few samples of this study predate the infection). Cell type and time point are not known. The CDR3 runs from the conserved cysteine through the conserved F or W. A D gene is named only where the DNA matches it firmly. Rows may omit the clone size; those that give it use once, few, many or a size class.

V	J	size	D	DNA	CDR3
TRBV30	TRBJ2-7	many	TRBD2	TGTGCCTGGAGTGGTCGGGCGGGGGGTGGTCTCGAGCAGTACTTC	CAWSGRAGGGLEQYF
TRBV14	TRBJ2-1	many	NA	TGTGCCAGCAGCCACGGGCCCGGTGTAAAATACAATGAGCAGTTCTTC	CASSHGPGVKYNEQFF
TRBV7-2	TRBJ1-5	few	NA	TGTGCCAGCAGCTTAATGGGATCAGGGGTCGGCAATCAGCCCCAGCATTTT	CASSLMGSGVGNQPQHF
TRBV7-2	TRBJ2-3	NA	TRBD2	TGTGCCAGCAGCTTAGAAGGGACTAGCGGGAGTAATTGGGCAGCTGCGCAGTATTTT	CASSLEGTSGSNWAAAQYF
TRBV10-3	TRBJ1-2	many	NA	TGTGCCATGGGGACGGTTAACTATGGCTACACCTTC	CAMGTVNYGYTF
TRBV15	TRBJ1-2	few	NA	TGTGCCACCAGCAGGCCAAACCGCCGGGGGCGGAATGGCTACACCTTC	CATSRPNRRGRNGYTF
TRBV10-3	TRBJ1-1	many	TRBD1	TGTGCCATCAGTGACTCAGACAGGGGAAACACTGAAGCTTTCTTT	CAISDSDRGNTEAFF
TRBV4-1	TRBJ1-2	many	NA	TGCGCCAGCAGCCAACGCCCCCAAGGCAGGGGCATTGACTATGGCTACACCTTC	CASSQRPQGRGIDYGYTF
TRBV7-2	TRBJ1-2	many	NA	TGTGCCAGCAGTGTCGAGGGTAACTATGGCTACACCTTC	CASSVEGNYGYTF
TRBV20-1	TRBJ2-1	many	NA	TGCAGTGCCAAGGACTCCCCCGGCTCCTACAATGAGCAGTTCTTC	CSAKDSPGSYNEQFF
TRBV5-1	TRBJ2-6	once	TRBD1	TGCGCCAGCAGCTTACAGGGGGCAGGCTCTGGGGCCAACGTCCTGACTTTC	CASSLQGAGSGANVLTF
TRBV30	TRBJ1-1	NA	NA	TGTGCCTGGAGTATCGCGAGCCGGACGGCTTTCTTT	CAWSIASRTAFF
TRBV6-5	TRBJ2-7	NA	TRBD1	TGTGCCAGCAGCCAGGACAGGGGGGGTTACGAGCAGTACTTC	CASSQDRGGYEQYF
TRBV27	TRBJ2-7	NA	NA	TGTGCCAGCAGTTTTTCGTCCCAGTACGGGGAGCAGTACTTC	CASSFSSQYGEQYF
TRBV27	TRBJ2-6	few	NA	TGTGCCAGCGGGTTCTCTGGGGCCAACGTCCTGACTTTC	CASGFSGANVLTF
TRBV5-1	TRBJ2-6	few	NA	TGCGCCAGCAGCCCGGGAAGGGAGACAAAAGCTGGGGCCAACGTCCTGACTTTC	CASSPGRETKAGANVLTF
TRBV12-3/TRBV12-4	TRBJ1-2	many	TRBD1	TGTGCCAGCAGTTCTCTTATCAGGACAGGTGGAACTTTTAGGGGCTACACCTTC	CASSSLIRTGGTFRGYTF
TRBV7-2	TRBJ1-1	NA	NA	TGTGCCAGCAGCGGTAGGGACGGAGGAACTGAAGCTTTCTTT	CASSGRDGGTEAFF
TRBV24-1	TRBJ2-1	few	NA	TGTGCCACCAGTGCTCTCAATGAGCAGTTCTTC	CATSALNEQFF
TRBV6-2/TRBV6-3	TRBJ2-1	few	TRBD2	TGTGCCAGCAGTTCCCCTAGCGGGAGTTCGACCTACAATGAGCAGTTCTTC	CASSSPSGSSTYNEQFF
TRBV19	TRBJ2-5	NA	NA	TGTGCCAGTACGGAGAGCGGCCCAGGCGCCCAAGAGACCCAGTACTTC	CASTESGPGAQETQYF
TRBV5-1	TRBJ2-2	few	NA	TGCGCCAGCAGCTTGGAAGCAGGGAGGATCGCCGGGGAGCTGTTTTTT	CASSLEAGRIAGELFF
TRBV5-1	TRBJ1-1	many	NA	TGCGCCAGCAGCTTCGAGGGGAACACTGAAGCTTTCTTT	CASSFEGNTEAFF
TRBV5-4	TRBJ2-1	NA	NA	TGTGCCAGCAGCTTGGAGGCAGGGGGGCGCAATGAGCAGTTCTTC	CASSLEAGGRNEQFF
TRBV7-6	TRBJ2-5	NA	NA	TGTGCCAGCAGCGCCCATGAGACCCAGTACTTC	CASSAHETQYF
TRBV30	TRBJ1-1	many	NA	TGTGCCTGGAGTCGTAGGGTAGGCACTGAAGCTTTCTTT	CAWSRRVGTEAFF
TRBV7-9	TRBJ1-4	NA	NA	TGTGCCAGCAGCTTAGTCGAGGGGCGAGGTGAAAAACTGTTTTTT	CASSLVEGRGEKLFF
TRBV7-9	TRBJ1-4	NA	TRBD1	TGTGCCAGCAGCTCAAGGACAGGGGCTCGAGAAAAACTGTTTTTT	CASSSRTGAREKLFF